These T cell receptor beta chains were read from a single sample in a study of long-term antiretroviral therapy in people with HIV. The method was immunoSEQ multiplex PCR; TCRdb's version includes in-frame clones alone and lacks a portion of them. This sample carries 20,000 to 25,000 clones, roughly 80% of them seen once, and the ten largest clones take approximately 5%. Sequencing was performed on unsorted PBMCs, taken 0.2 years after starting antiretroviral therapy. These receptors were obtained from a woman in her 30s with HIV. CDR3s include the opening cysteine and the closing phenylalanine or tryptophan. Fields, in order: CDR3 DNA, CDR3 protein, clone size, D gene, J gene, V gene. The D gene is left open where the match is weak. Clone size is given for some rows only: seen once, a few or many times, or a class if the clone is expanded.

DNA: TGTGCCAGCAGTGAATGGCGGGGTTCGGGAAACACCATATATTTT
CDR3: CASSEWRGSGNTIYF
size: .
D: .
J: TRBJ1-3
V: TRBV2

DNA: TGTGCCAGCAGTGAAGTCGAGGTGGGAAACACCATATATTTT
CDR3: CASSEVEVGNTIYF
size: .
D: .
J: TRBJ1-3
V: TRBV6-1

DNA: TGCAGCGTTGAAGAGGCACTCAACTCTGGAAACACCATATATTTT
CDR3: CSVEEALNSGNTIYF
size: .
D: .
J: TRBJ1-3
V: TRBV29-1

DNA: TGTGCCACCAGCAGAGAACGGGACTCTGGGGCCAACGTCCTGACTTTC
CDR3: CATSRERDSGANVLTF
size: .
D: .
J: TRBJ2-6
V: TRBV15

DNA: TGTGCCAGCAGCTCGATCACAGGGTTTGCGTACAATGAGCAGTTCTTC
CDR3: CASSSITGFAYNEQFF
size: .
D: .
J: TRBJ2-1
V: TRBV7-9

DNA: TGTGCCAGTAGTATAGCACAGGGGGGTGGTTCACCCCTCCACTTT
CDR3: CASSIAQGGGSPLHF
size: .
D: TRBD1
J: TRBJ1-6
V: TRBV19

DNA: TGTGCCAGCAGTGAAGCACAGGGGGGGAGGTTCACTGAAGCTTTCTTT
CDR3: CASSEAQGGRFTEAFF
size: few
D: TRBD1
J: TRBJ1-1
V: TRBV6-1

DNA: TGTGCCAGTAGTATAGTAACAGCCTATGGCTACACCTTC
CDR3: CASSIVTAYGYTF
size: .
D: .
J: TRBJ1-2
V: TRBV19

DNA: TGTGCCAGCAGCGTCCTGACAGGACCTAATGAAAAACTGTTTTTT
CDR3: CASSVLTGPNEKLFF
size: .
D: .
J: TRBJ1-4
V: TRBV9

DNA: TGTGCCAGCAGCGACCCGTCGCAGGGGTCTCAATCGTCCTACAATGAGCAGTTCTTC
CDR3: CASSDPSQGSQSSYNEQFF
size: .
D: .
J: TRBJ2-1
V: TRBV7-9

DNA: TGCAGTGCTGGAGGGACAGATACGCAGTATTTT
CDR3: CSAGGTDTQYF
size: .
D: .
J: TRBJ2-3
V: TRBV20-1

DNA: TGTGCCAGCAGCTTAACCCCCTTGGACCTCGGCTCCTATAATTCACCCCTCCACTTT
CDR3: CASSLTPLDLGSYNSPLHF
size: few
D: .
J: TRBJ1-6
V: TRBV5-5

DNA: TGTGCCATCAATATGGGACAGGGTCTATACAATGAGCAGTTCTTC
CDR3: CAINMGQGLYNEQFF
size: .
D: TRBD1
J: TRBJ2-1
V: TRBV10-3

DNA: TGTGCCAGCAGCCCTCAAGGGACTAGCGCACCCGGGGAGCTGTTTTTT
CDR3: CASSPQGTSAPGELFF
size: .
D: TRBD2
J: TRBJ2-2
V: TRBV7-3

DNA: TGTGCCAGCAGCCACGGGGGGTTCCGCACTGAAGCTTTCTTT
CDR3: CASSHGGFRTEAFF
size: .
D: .
J: TRBJ1-1
V: TRBV14

DNA: TGCGCCAGCAGCCAAGCGGGGTTCGCTAATGAAAAACTGTTTTTT
CDR3: CASSQAGFANEKLFF
size: .
D: .
J: TRBJ1-4
V: TRBV4-1

DNA: TGTGCCAGCAGGTCCATGGGTGAGCAGTTCTTC
CDR3: CASRSMGEQFF
size: .
D: .
J: TRBJ2-1
V: TRBV7-8

DNA: TGTGCCAGCAGCTTCTCCCGGGGTGGCACAGATACGCAGTATTTT
CDR3: CASSFSRGGTDTQYF
size: medium-sized
D: .
J: TRBJ2-3
V: TRBV11-2